This TCR beta chain was sequenced in a study of blood T cell repertoires in COVID-19. Libraries were prepared by immunoSEQ multiplex PCR; TCRdb keeps only in-frame clonotypes and omits some of them. Here the sample spans fewer than 250,000 clones, 80% to 85% being singletons. Material: peripheral blood. The sequence derives from a woman older than 75 with COVID-19, enrolled during active disease.

In nucleotides, the CDR3 is TGTGCCAGCAGATCTGCAGGGTTACAGCCCCAGCATTTT. Protein: CASRSAGLQPQHF. V usage is TRBV12-3 or TRBV12-4 and J usage is TRBJ1-5, with a tentative D call TRBD1 (5 bases). The V end lost 6 bases, the J end lost 7 bases, and 13 bases lay between the germline ends. CDR3 size: 13 residues.